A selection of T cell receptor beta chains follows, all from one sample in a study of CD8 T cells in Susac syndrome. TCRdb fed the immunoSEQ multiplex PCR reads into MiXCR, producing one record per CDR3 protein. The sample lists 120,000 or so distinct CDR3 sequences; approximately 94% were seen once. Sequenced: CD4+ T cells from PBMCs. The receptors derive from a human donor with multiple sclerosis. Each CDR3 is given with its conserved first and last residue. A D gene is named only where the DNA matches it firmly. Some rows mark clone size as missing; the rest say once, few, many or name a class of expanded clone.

CASSPDQGGWYGYTF	TGTGCCAGCTCACCGGATCAGGGAGGGTGGTATGGCTACACCTTC	-	TRBV18	TRBJ1-2	-	15
CASSDPQGRGTEAFF	TGTGCCAGCAGTGACCCACAGGGTCGCGGCACTGAAGCTTTCTTT	-	TRBV6-4	TRBJ1-1	-	15
CATGDRGDLLGTQYF	TGTGCCACCGGCGACAGGGGGGATCTCCTGGGTACGCAGTATTTT	-	TRBV24-1	TRBJ2-3	TRBD1	15
CASSRAGRDTGELFF	TGTGCCAGCAGTAGAGCAGGGCGGGACACCGGGGAGCTGTTTTTT	once	TRBV6-1	TRBJ2-2	-	15
CASSLQGWADTQYF	TGTGCCAGCAGTTTACAGGGGTGGGCAGATACGCAGTATTTT	-	TRBV12-3/TRBV12-4	TRBJ2-3	-	14
CSVVDPDSGYTF	TGCAGCGTTGTTGACCCGGACAGTGGCTACACCTTC	once	TRBV29-1	TRBJ1-2	-	12
CASSRGSDEKLFF	TGTGCCAGCTCACGCGGATCGGATGAAAAACTGTTTTTT	once	TRBV18	TRBJ1-4	-	13
CASSGPGRIPYGYTF	TGTGCCAGCAGCGGTCCGGGACGAATTCCCTATGGCTACACCTTC	-	TRBV7-2	TRBJ1-2	-	15
CASSPDGNTDTQYF	TGTGCCAGCTCACCAGACGGAAACACAGATACGCAGTATTTT	-	TRBV18	TRBJ2-3	-	14
CASREGTVEKLFF	TGTGCCAGCAGGGAGGGGACAGTTGAAAAACTGTTTTTT	-	TRBV6-5	TRBJ1-4	TRBD1	13
CASSDSTGAQPQHF	TGTGCCAGCAGCGATTCGACAGGGGCCCAGCCCCAGCATTTT	-	TRBV9	TRBJ1-5	TRBD1	14
CASSPPVVTSTDTQYF	TGTGCCAGCTCACCACCGGTCGTAACTAGCACAGATACGCAGTATTTT	-	TRBV18	TRBJ2-3	-	16
CAWRPRLNTEAFF	TGTGCCTGGAGACCGCGCCTCAACACTGAAGCTTTCTTT	-	TRBV30	TRBJ1-1	-	13
CASKASGSGGELFF	TGTGCCAGCAAGGCTAGCGGGAGCGGGGGGGAGCTGTTTTTT	-	TRBV2	TRBJ2-2	TRBD2	14
CASTRGTGELFF	TGTGCCAGCACTAGAGGAACCGGGGAGCTGTTTTTT	-	TRBV28	TRBJ2-2	-	12
CASLQVGRETQYF	TGTGCCAGTCTACAGGTGGGGAGAGAGACCCAGTACTTC	-	TRBV7-6	TRBJ2-5	-	13
CASSDPRLAGASYNEQFF	TGTGCCAGCAGTGATCCTCGACTAGCGGGGGCCTCCTACAATGAGCAGTTCTTC	-	TRBV25-1	TRBJ2-1	TRBD2	18
CASGLEGAPLHF	TGTGCTAGTGGTTTGGAGGGCGCACCCCTCCACTTT	-	TRBV12-5	TRBJ1-6	-	12
CASSSPKRGVRTYEQYF	TGTGCCAGCAGCTCTCCTAAACGGGGGGTTCGCACTTACGAGCAGTACTTC	-	TRBV5-4	TRBJ2-7	TRBD2	17
CASSKTRQGDGYTF	TGTGCCAGCAGTAAGACTCGACAGGGCGATGGCTACACCTTC	-	TRBV11-1	TRBJ1-2	TRBD1	14
CAWSLGVNTGELFF	TGTGCCTGGAGTCTAGGGGTTAACACCGGGGAGCTGTTTTTT	-	TRBV30	TRBJ2-2	-	14
CASGLVPAGARYF	TGTGCTAGTGGTTTGGTACCAGCGGGGGCTCGGTACTTC	once	TRBV12-5	TRBJ2-5	TRBD2	13